This TCR beta chain came from a study of blood T cells in healthy people across ages. As to this clonotype: Antigen specificity is unknown.

There were at least 5.5 micrograms of total RNA extracted from every sample. The study, taken as a whole, reports: Aged donors had fewer naive CD4+ cells and lower diversity than long-lived donors.

It was with a sample-barcoded 5' primer and a J-beta primer mix that a second PCR of about 7 to 12 cycles was run. TCRdb ran MiXCR on the 5' RACE reads and lists one entry per CDR3 protein. The repertoire has under 1 million distinct CDR3 sequences, about 42% of them found once; the top ten carry 15% to 25%. V lost 5 bases, J lost 7 bases, and 11 bases lay in between. The CDR3 spans 12 residues. Sequences were obtained from blood. The sequence came from a man between 60 and 75 years old in good health. The chain couples TRBV12-3 or TRBV12-4 to TRBJ1-2; no reliable D call. The CDR3 nucleotides are TGTGCCAGCAGTAGATCCCTTCGTGGCTACACCTTC. Encoded protein: CASSRSLRGYTF.